This TCR beta chain was sequenced for a study of CD8+ T cells in alopecia areata. At the level of the study: Tofacitinib was taken orally by treated patients, and the dose was 5 to 10 mg twice daily. General study results and limits: While patients received tofacitinib, many expanded lesional clones remained present in scalp and blood. Scalp clonality and expanded CD8+ clones among the top 100 fell significantly with tofacitinib.

A note on this clone: The antigen is unknown.

Treatment specified: oral pan-JAK inhibitor, 5-10 mg twice daily. CDR1 is SQVTM, CDR2 ANQGSEA, per germline. The CDR3 is 11 amino acids. The V and J ends lost 6 bases and 7 bases respectively, with 12 bases between them. Extraction of RNA preceded its reverse transcription into cDNA, which served as the sequencing template. The method was immunoSEQ multiplex PCR; TCRdb's version includes in-frame clones alone and lacks a portion of them. The repertoire holds over 200,000 clones, over 60% seen once, with more than 3.5% in the top ten. The material was CD4+ T cells sorted from blood, obtained at week 4, from a patient treated with tofacitinib. The receptor's source is a human donor with alopecia areata. V usage is TRBV29-1 and J usage is TRBJ1-1; a possible D gene is TRBD1 (6 bases). The CDR3 DNA is TGCAGCGTGATCGGGGGCTTTGAAGCTTTCTTT. Its translation: CSVIGGFEAFF.